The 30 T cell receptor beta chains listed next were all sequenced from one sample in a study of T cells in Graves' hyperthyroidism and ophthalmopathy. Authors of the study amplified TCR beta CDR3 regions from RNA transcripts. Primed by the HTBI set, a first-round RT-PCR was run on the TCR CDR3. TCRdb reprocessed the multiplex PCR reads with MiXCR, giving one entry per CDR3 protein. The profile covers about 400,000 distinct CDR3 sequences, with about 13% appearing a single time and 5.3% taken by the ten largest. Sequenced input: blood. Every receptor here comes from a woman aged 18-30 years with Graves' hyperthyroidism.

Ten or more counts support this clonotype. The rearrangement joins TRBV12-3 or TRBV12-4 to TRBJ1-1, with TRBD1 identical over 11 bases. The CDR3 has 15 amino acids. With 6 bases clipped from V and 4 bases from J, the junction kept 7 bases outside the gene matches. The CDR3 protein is CASSGTGGWGTEAFF. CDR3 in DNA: TGTGCCAGCAGCGGGACAGGGGGATGGGGCACTGAAGCTTTCTTT.

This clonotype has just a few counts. The CDR3 DNA reads TGCGCCAGCAGCTTGACTATTGGGAAGCTAATGAACACTGAAGCTTTCTTT. Translating gives CASSLTIGKLMNTEAFF. The chain is built from TRBV5-1 and TRBJ1-1, with no clear D. The germline V gene has CDR1 SGHRS and CDR2 YFSETQ. V lost 1 base and J 0 bases, leaving 16 bases between the germline ends. The CDR3 sequence is 17 residues long.

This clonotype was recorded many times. This CDR3 is CSASGTGYNEQFF. The CDR3 coding sequence is TGCAGTGCTTCCGGGACAGGGTACAATGAGCAGTTCTTC. The V and J genes are TRBV20-1 and TRBJ2-1, with 9 nucleotides matching TRBD1. Germline trimming cut 5 bases from V and 4 bases from J; bases unmatched to any gene: 3. Germline V CDR1 and CDR2: DFQATT, SNEGSKA (reference sequence). The CDR3 runs 13 residues.

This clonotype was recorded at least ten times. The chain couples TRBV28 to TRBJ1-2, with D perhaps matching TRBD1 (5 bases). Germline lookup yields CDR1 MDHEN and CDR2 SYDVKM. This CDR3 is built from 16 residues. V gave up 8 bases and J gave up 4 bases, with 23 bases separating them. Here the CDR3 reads CASYGLREGQGYGYTF. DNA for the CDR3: TGTGCCAGCTATGGGCTTAGGGAGGGCCAGGGCTATGGCTACACCTTC.

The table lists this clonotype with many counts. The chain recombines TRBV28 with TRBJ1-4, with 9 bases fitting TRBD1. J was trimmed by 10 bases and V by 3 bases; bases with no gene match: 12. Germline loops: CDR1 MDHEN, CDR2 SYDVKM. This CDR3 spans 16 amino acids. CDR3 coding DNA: TGTGCCAGCAGTTTTCCCGCGGGACAGGGTTGGGGAAAACTGTTTTTT. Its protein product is CASSFPAGQGWGKLFF.

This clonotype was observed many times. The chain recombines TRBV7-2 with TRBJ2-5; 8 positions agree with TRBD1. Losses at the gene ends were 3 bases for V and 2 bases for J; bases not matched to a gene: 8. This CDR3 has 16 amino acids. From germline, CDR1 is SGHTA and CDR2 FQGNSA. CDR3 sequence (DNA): TGTGCCAGCAGCTTGTCTATCAGGGGGCGACAAGAGACCCAGTACTTC. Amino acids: CASSLSIRGRQETQYF.

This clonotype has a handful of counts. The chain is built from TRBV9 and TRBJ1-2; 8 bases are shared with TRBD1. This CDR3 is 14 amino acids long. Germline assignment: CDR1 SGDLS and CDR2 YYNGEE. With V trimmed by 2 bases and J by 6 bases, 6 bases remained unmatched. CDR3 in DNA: TGTGCCAGCAGCGTTTACGCAGGGGGCGATGGCTACACCTTC. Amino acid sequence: CASSVYAGGDGYTF.

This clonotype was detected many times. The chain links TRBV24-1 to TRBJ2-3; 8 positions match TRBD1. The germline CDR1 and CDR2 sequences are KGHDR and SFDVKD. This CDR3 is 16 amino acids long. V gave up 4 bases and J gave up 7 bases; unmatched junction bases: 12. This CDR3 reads CATSEPGTGSAHTQYF. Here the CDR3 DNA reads TGTGCCACCAGTGAACCCGGGACAGGATCGGCACATACGCAGTATTTT.

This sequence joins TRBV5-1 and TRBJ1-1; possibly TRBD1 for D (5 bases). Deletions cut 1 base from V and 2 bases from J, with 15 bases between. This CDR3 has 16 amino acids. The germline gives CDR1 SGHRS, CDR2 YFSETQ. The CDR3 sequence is CASSLNQGGVNTEAFF. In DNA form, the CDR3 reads TGCGCCAGCAGCTTGAACCAGGGAGGGGTAAACACTGAAGCTTTCTTT.

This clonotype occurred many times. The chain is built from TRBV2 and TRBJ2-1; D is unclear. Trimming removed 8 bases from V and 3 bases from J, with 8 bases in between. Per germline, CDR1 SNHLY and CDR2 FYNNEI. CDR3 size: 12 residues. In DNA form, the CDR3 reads TGTGCCAGCGGTAAGTTCTACAATGAGCAGTTCTTC. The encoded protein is CASGKFYNEQFF.

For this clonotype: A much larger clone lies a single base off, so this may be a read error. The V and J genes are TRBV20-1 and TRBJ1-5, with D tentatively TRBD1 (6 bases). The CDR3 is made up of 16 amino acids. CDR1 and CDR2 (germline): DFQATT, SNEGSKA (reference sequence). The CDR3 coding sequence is TGCGGTGCTAGAGATTGGGACAAACATAGCAATCAGCCCCAGCATTTT. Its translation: CGARDWDKHSNQPQHF.

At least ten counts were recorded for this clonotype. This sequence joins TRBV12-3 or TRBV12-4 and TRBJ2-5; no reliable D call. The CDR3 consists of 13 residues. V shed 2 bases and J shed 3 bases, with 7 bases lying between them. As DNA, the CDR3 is TGTGCCAGCAGTTTAATGCGGAAAGAGACCCAGTACTTC. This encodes CASSLMRKETQYF.

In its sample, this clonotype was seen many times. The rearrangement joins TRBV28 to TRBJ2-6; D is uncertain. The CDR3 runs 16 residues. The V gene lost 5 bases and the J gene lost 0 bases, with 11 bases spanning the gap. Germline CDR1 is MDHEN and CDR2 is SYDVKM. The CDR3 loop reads CASSRRFFSGANVLTF. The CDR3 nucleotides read TGTGCCAGCAGTCGCAGGTTTTTCTCTGGGGCCAACGTCCTGACTTTC.

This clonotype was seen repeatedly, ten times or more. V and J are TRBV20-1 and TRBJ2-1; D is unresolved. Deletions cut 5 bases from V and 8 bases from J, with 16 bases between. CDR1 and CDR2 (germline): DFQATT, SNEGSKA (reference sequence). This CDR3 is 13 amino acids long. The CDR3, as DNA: TGCAGTGCTGATACAGTAGGTACCCATGAGCAGTTCTTC. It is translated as CSADTVGTHEQFF.

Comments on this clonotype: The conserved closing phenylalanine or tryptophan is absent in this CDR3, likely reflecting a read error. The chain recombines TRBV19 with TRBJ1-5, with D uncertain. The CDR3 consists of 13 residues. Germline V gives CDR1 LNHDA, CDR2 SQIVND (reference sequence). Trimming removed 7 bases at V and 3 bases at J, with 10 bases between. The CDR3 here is CASKESYNQPQHS. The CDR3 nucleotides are TGTGCCAGTAAGGAGAGTTACAATCAGCCCCAGCATTCT.

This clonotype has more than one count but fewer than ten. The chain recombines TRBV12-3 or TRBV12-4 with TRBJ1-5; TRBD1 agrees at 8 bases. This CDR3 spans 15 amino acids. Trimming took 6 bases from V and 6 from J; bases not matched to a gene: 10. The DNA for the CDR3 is TGTGCCAGCAGCTCAGAGACAGGGGCGGCTCAGCCCCAGCATTTT. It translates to CASSSETGAAQPQHF.

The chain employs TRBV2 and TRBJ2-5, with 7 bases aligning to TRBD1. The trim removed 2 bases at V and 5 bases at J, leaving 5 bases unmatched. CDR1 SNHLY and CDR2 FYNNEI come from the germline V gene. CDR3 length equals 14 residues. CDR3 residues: CASSERQGWETQYF. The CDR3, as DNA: TGTGCCAGCAGTGAACGACAGGGCTGGGAGACCCAGTACTTC.

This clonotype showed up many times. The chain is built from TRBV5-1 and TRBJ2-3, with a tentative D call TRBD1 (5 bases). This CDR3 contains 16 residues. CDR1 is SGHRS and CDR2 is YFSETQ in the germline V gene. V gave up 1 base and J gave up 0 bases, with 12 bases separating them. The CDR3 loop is CASSLTGQGSTDTQYF. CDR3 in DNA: TGCGCCAGCAGCTTGACGGGTCAGGGTAGCACAGATACGCAGTATTTT.

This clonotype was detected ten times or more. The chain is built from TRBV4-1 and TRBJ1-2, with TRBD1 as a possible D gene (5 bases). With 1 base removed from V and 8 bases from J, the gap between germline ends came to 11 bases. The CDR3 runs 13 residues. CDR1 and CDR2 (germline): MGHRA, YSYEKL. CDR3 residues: CASSQGPTVGYTF. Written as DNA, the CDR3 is TGCGCCAGCAGCCAAGGGCCGACAGTGGGCTACACCTTC.

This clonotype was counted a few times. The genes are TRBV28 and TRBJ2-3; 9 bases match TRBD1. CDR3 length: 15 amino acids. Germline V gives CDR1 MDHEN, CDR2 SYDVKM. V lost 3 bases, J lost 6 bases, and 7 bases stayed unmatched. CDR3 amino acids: CASSFGTGTGDTQYF. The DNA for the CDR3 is TGTGCCAGCAGTTTCGGGACAGGGACTGGGGATACGCAGTATTTT.

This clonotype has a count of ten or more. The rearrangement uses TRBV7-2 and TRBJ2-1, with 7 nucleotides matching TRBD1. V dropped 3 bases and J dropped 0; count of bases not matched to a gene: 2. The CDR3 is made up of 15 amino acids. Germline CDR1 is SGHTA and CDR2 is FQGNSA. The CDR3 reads CASSFGTDSYNEQFF. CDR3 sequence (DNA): TGTGCCAGCAGCTTCGGGACAGACTCCTACAATGAGCAGTTCTTC.

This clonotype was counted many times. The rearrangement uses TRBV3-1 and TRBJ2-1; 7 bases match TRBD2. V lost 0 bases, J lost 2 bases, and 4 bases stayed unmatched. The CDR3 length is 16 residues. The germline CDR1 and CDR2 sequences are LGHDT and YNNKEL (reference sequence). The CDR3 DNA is TGTGCCAGCAGCCAAGATGGAGGGAGGGCCTACAATGAGCAGTTCTTC. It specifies CASSQDGGRAYNEQFF.

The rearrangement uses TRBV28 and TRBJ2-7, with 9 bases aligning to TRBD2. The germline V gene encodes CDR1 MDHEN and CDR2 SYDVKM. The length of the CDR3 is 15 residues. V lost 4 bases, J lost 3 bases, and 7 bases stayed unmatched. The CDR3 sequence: CASSSPVAGDYEQYF. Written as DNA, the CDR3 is TGTGCCAGCAGTTCCCCTGTAGCGGGAGACTACGAGCAGTACTTC.

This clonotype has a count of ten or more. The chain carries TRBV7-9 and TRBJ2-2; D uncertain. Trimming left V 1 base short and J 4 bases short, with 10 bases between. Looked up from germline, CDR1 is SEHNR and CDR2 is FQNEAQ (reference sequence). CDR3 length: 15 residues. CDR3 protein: CASSLVSASTGELFF. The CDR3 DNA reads TGTGCCAGCAGCTTAGTGAGTGCTAGCACCGGGGAGCTGTTTTTT.

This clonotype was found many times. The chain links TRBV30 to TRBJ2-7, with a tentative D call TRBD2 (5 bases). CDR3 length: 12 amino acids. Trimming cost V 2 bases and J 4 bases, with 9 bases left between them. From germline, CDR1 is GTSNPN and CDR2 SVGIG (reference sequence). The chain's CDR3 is CAWSKDSYEQYF. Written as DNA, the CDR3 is TGTGCCTGGAGTAAGGACTCATACGAGCAGTACTTC.

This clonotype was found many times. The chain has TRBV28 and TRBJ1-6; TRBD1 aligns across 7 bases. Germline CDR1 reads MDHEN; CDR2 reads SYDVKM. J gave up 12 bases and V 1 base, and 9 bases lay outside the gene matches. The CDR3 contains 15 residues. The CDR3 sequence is CASSLSGVGQQPLHF. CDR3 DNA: TGTGCCAGCAGTTTATCGGGGGTGGGACAGCAACCCCTCCACTTT.

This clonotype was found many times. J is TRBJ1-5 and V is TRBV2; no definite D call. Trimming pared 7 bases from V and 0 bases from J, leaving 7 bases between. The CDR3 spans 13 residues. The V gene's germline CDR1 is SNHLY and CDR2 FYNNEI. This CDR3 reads CASKDDSNQPQHF. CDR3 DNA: TGTGCCAGCAAGGACGATAGCAATCAGCCCCAGCATTTT.

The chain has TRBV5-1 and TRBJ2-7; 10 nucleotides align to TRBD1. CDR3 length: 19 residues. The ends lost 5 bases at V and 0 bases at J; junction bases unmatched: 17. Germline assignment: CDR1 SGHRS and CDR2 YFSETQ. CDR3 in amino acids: CASSLRDRGRREHSYEQYF. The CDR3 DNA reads TGCGCCAGCAGTCTCCGCGACAGGGGGCGTCGGGAGCACTCCTACGAGCAGTACTTC.

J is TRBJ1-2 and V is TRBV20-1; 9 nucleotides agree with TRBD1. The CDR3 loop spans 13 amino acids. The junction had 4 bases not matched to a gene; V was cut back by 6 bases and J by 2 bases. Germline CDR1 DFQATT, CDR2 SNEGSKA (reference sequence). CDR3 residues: CSARTGENYGYTF. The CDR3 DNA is TGCAGTGCGCGGACAGGGGAAAACTATGGCTACACCTTC.

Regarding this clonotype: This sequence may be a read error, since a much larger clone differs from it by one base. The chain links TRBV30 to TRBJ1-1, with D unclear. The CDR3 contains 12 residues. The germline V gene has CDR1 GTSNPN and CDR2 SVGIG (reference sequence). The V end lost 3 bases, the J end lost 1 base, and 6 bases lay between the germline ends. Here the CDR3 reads CAWRPKNTEAFF. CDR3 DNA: TGTGCCTGGAGACCGAAGAACACTGAAGCTTTCTTT.